This record covers a single TCR beta chain. This sample was included in a study of radiation and T cells in renal cell carcinoma. Sequencing was performed with immunoSEQ multiplex PCR; in TCRdb, only in-frame clones are kept and a portion is missing. The profile shows some 64,000 clones, 65% to 80% of them singletons. The length of the CDR3 is 14 residues. V gave up 5 bases and J gave up 5 bases, with 15 bases separating them. CDR1 and CDR2 (germline): MNHNY, SVGAGI (reference sequence). Time point specified: blood 4 weeks post-SBRT, at nephrectomy. Noted treatment: 15 Gy SBRT to primary tumor, nephrectomy 4 weeks later.

The input for sequencing was blood, taken from a patient whose treatment included radiotherapy and nephrectomy. V gene TRBV6-6 combines with J gene TRBJ1-2; possibly TRBD1 for D (5 bases). This receptor was taken from a man aged 55-75 years with renal cell carcinoma. CDR3 amino acids: CASSANPQGYGYTF. The CDR3 DNA reads TGTGCCAGCAGTGCCAACCCCCAGGGTTATGGCTACACCTTC.